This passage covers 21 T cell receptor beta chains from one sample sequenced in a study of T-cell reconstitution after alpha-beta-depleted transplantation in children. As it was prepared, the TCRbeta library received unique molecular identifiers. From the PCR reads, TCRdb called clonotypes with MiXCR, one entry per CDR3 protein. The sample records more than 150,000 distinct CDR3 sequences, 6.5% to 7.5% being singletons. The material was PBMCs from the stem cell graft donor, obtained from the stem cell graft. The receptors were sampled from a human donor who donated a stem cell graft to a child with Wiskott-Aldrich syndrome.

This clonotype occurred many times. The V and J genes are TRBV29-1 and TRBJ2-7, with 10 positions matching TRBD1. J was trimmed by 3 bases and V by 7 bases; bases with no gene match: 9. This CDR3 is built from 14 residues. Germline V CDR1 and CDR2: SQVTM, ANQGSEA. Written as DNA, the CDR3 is TGCAGCGGCCAGGACGGGACAGGGGTCTACGAGCAGTACTTC. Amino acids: CSGQDGTGVYEQYF.

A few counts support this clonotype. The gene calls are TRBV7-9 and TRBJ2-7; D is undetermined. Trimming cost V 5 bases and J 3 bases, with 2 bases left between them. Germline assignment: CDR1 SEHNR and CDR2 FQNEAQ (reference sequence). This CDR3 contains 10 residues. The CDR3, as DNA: TGTGCCAGCAGCAACTACGAGCAGTACTTC. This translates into CASSNYEQYF.

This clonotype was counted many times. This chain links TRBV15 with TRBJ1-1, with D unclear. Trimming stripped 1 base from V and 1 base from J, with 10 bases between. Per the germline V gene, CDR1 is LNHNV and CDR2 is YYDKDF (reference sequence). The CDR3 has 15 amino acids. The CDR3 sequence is CATSRGKGGNTEAFF. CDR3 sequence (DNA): TGTGCCACCAGCAGAGGCAAAGGAGGGAACACTGAAGCTTTCTTT.

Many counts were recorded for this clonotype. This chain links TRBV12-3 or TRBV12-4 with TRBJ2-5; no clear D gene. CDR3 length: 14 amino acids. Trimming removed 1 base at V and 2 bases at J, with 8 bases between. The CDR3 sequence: CASSLDLRQETQYF. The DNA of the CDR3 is TGTGCCAGCAGTTTAGATCTTCGTCAAGAGACCCAGTACTTC.

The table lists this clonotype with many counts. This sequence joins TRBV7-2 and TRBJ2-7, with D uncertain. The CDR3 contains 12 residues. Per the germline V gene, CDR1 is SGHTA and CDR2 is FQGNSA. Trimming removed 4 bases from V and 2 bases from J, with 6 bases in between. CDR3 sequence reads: CASSSKAYEQYF. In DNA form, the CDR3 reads TGTGCCAGCAGCTCTAAAGCCTACGAGCAGTACTTC.

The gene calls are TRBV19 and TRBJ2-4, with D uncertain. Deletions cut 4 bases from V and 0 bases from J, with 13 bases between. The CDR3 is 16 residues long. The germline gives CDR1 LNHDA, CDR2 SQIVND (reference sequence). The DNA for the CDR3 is TGTGCCAGTAGTAATGGAGTTAGACTAGCCAAAAACATTCAGTACTTC. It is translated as CASSNGVRLAKNIQYF.

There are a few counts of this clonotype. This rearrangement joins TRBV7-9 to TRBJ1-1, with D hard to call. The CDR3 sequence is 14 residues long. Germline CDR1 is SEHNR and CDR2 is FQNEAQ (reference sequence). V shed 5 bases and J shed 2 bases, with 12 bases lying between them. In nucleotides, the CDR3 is TGTGCCAGCAGCCCAACCCGGGGAAACACTGAAGCTTTCTTT. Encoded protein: CASSPTRGNTEAFF.

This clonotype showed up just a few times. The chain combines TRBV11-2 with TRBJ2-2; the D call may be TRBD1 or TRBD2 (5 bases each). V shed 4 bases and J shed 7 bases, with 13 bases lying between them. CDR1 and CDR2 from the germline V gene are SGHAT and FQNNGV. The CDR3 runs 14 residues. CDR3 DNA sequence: TGTGCCAGCAGCTGGCCAGGGACCGGCGGGGAGCTGTTTTTT. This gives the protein CASSWPGTGGELFF.

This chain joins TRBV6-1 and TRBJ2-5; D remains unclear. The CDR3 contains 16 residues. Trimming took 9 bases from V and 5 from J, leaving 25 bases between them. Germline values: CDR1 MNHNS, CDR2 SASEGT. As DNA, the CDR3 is TGTGCCAGTTGCTCCGGGTCTAAATGGGGTCAGGAGACCCAGTACTTC. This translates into CASCSGSKWGQETQYF.

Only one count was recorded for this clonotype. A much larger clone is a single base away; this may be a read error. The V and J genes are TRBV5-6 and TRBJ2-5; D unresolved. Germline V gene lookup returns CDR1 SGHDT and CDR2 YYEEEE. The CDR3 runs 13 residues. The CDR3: CVSSLVSEETQYF. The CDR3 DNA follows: TGTGTCAGCAGCTTGGTGAGCGAAGAGACCCAGTACTTC.

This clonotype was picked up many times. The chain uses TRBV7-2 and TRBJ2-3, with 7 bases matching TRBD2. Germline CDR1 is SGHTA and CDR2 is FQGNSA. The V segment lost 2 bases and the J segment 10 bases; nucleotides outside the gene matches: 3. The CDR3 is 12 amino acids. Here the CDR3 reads CASSLWSGAQYF. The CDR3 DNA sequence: TGTGCCAGCAGCTTATGGAGCGGGGCGCAGTATTTT.

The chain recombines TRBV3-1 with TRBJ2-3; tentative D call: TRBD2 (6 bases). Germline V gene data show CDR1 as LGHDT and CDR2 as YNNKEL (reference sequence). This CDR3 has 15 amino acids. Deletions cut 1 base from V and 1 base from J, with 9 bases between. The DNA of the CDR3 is TGTGCCAGCAGCCAAGCGGGGGATCGCACAGATACGCAGTATTTT. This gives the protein CASSQAGDRTDTQYF.

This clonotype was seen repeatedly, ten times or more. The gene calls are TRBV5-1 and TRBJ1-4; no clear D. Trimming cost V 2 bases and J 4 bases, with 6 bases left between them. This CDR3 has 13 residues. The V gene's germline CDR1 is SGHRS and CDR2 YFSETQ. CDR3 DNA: TGCGCCAGCAGCTTCGTCAGTAATGAAAAACTGTTTTTT. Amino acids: CASSFVSNEKLFF.

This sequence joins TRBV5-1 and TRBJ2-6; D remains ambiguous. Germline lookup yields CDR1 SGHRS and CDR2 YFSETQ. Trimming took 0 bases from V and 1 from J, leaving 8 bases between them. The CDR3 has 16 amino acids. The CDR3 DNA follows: TGCGCCAGCAGCTTGGCGGTGGGTTCTGGGGCCAACGTCCTGACTTTC. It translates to CASSLAVGSGANVLTF.

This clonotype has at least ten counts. The CDR3 sequence is CKAGRQGYYGYTF. The CDR3 coding sequence is TGCAAAGCAGGGCGACAGGGGTACTATGGCTACACCTTC. The gene calls are TRBV20-1 and TRBJ1-2, with 8 bases that match TRBD1. The germline gives CDR1 DFQATT, CDR2 SNEGSKA (reference sequence). The CDR3 loop spans 13 amino acids.

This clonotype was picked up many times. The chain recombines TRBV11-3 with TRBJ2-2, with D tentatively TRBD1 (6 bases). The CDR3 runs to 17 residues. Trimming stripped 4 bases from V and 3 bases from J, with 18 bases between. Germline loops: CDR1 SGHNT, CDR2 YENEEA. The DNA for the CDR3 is TGTGCCAGCAGCTCGGAAACAGGGTCGGAGTACACCGGGGAGCTGTTTTTT. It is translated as CASSSETGSEYTGELFF.

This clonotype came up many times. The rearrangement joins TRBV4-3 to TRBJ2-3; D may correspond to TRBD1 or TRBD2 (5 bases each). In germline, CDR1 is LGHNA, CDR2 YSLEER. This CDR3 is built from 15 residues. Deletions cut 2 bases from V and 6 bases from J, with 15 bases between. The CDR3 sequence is CASSQRNGAADTQYF. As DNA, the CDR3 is TGCGCCAGCAGCCAAAGGAACGGGGCGGCGGATACGCAGTATTTT.

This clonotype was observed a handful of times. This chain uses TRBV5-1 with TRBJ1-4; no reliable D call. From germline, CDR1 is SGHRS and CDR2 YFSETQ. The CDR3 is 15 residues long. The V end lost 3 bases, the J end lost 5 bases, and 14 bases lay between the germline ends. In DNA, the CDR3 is TGCGCCAGCAGCTCGAACGGACTGGGCAATGAAAAACTGTTTTTT. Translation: CASSSNGLGNEKLFF.

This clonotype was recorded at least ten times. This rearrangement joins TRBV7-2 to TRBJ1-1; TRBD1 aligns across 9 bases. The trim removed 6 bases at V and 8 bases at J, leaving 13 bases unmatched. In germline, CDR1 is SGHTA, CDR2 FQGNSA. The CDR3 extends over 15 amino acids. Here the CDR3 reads CASSRQGDFGVEAFF. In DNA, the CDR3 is TGTGCCAGCAGTAGACAGGGGGATTTTGGCGTCGAAGCTTTCTTT.

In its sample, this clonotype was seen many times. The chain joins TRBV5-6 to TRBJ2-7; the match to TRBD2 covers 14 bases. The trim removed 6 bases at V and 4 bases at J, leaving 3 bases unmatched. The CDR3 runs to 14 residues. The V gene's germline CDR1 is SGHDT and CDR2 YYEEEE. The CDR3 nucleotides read TGTGCCAGCACCGGGACTAGCGGGAGTTACGAGCAGTACTTC. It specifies CASTGTSGSYEQYF.

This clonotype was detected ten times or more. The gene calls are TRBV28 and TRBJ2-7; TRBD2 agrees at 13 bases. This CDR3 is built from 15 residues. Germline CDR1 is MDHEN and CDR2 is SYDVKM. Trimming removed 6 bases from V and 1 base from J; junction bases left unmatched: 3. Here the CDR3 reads CASRVLAGGSYEQYF. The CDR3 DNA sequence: TGTGCCAGCAGAGTACTAGCGGGGGGGTCCTACGAGCAGTACTTC.